This TCR beta chain was documented in a study of patients and donors after allogeneic stem cell transplantation. This clonotype was seen at least ten times. At one of its ends the junction is not consistent with the germline gene, which may arise from a read error. This CDR3 region has 13 residues. CDR1 is SGHRS and CDR2 is YFSETQ in the germline V gene. TCRdb reprocessed the RT-PCR reads via MiXCR and lists one record per CDR3 protein. The sample shows 150,000 to 200,000 distinct CDR3 sequences, 24% of them seen only once. Material for sequencing was blood, either unsorted or a sorted T cell fraction (not recorded which). This receptor was identified in a human donor who was either an allogeneic HSCT recipient or a stem cell or donor lymphocyte infusion donor (not recorded which). It is not recorded whose cells these are; they may come from a transplant donor. This sequence joins TRBV5-1 and TRBJ1-1, with TRBD1 identical over 7 bases. The CDR3 DNA is TGTGCCAGCAGTTTATCAGGGGGCACTGAAGCTTTCTTT. Residues: CASSLSGGTEAFF.